The subject of this entry is one T cell receptor (beta chain). This entry comes from a study of blood T cell repertoires in COVID-19. About the research overall: From the United States, Italy and Spain came samples of acute and convalescent COVID-19. Sample material is recorded as cDNA or gDNA derived from T cells, B-cell-depleted T cells, or PBMCs.

CDR1 is MNHEY, CDR2 SVGEGT, per germline. The V gene lost 2 bases and the J gene lost 7 bases, with 12 bases spanning the gap. CDR3 length equals 13 residues. Per the original methods: Quantification of nucleated cells was approximated via reference gene primer amplification. This table comes from immunoSEQ multiplex PCR, and its TCRdb copy is limited to in-frame clones, with some not included. The V and J calls and the clone size are those of that table, but D and trimming were determined from the DNA. The sample includes approximately 63,000 clones, more than 60% of them seen just once. The receptor's source is a woman in her 70s with acute or convalescent COVID-19. The source material was peripheral blood. The J gene is TRBJ2-7, the V gene TRBV6-2 or TRBV6-3, with D unresolved. The CDR3 nucleotides are TGTGCCAGCAGTTACACGATCCTCAGGGAGCAGTACTTC. This gives the protein CASSYTILREQYF.